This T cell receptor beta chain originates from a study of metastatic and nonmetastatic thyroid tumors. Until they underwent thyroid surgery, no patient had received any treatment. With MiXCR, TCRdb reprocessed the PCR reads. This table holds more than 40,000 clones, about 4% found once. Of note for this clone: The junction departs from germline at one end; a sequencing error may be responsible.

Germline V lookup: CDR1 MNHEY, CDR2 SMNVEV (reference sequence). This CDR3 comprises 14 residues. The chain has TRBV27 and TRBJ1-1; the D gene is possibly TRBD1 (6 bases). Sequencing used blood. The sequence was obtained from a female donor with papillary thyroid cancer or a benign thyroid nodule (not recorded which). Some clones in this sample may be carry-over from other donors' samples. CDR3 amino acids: CASIKDRGSTEAFF. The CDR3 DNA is TGTGCCAGCATTAAGGACAGAGGTAGCACTGAGGCTTTCTTT.